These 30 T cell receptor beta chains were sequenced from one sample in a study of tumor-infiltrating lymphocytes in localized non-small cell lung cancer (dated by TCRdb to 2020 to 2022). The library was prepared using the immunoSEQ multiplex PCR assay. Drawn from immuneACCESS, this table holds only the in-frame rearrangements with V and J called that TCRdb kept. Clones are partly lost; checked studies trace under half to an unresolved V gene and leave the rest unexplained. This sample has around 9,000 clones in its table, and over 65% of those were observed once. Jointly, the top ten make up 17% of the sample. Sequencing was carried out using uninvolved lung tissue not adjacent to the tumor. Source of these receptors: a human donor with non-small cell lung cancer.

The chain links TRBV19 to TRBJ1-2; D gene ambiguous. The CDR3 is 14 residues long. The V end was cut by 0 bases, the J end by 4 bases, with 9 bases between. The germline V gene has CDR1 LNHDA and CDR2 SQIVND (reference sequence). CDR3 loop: CASSIEPRVYGYTF. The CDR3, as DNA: TGTGCCAGTAGTATAGAGCCCCGGGTCTATGGCTACACCTTC.

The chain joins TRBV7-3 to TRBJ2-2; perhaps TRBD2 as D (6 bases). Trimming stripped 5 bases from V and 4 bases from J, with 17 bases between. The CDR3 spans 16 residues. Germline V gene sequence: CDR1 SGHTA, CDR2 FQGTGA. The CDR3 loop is CASSPWGLGGTGELFF. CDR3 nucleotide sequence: TGTGCCAGCAGCCCTTGGGGCCTCGGGGGCACCGGGGAGCTGTTTTTT.

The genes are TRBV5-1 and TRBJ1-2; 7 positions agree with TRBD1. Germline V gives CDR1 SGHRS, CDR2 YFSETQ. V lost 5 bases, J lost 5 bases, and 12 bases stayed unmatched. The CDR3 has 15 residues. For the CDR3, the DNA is TGCGCCAGCAGGCCCGGACAGGCCGTCGATTATGGCTACACCTTC. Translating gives CASRPGQAVDYGYTF.

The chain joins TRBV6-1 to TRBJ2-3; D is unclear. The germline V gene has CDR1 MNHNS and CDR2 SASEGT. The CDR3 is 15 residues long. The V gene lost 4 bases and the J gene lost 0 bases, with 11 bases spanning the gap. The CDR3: CASSVSRASTDTQYF. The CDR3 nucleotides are TGTGCCAGCAGTGTGTCACGCGCCAGCACAGATACGCAGTATTTT.

CDR3 protein: CASSLEWNTEAFF. In DNA form, the CDR3 reads TGTGCCAGCAGCTTGGAATGGAACACTGAAGCTTTCTTT. The chain links TRBV5-6 to TRBJ1-1; D gene unclear. This CDR3 contains 13 residues. The germline V gene encodes CDR1 SGHDT and CDR2 YYEEEE. V was pared by 0 bases and J by 1 base, with 4 bases between.

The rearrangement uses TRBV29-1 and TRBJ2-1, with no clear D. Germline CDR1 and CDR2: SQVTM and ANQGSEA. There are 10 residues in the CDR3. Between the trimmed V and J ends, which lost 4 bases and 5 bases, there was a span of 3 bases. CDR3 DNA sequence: TGCAGCGTTGCTCACAATGAGCAGTTCTTC. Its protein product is CSVAHNEQFF.

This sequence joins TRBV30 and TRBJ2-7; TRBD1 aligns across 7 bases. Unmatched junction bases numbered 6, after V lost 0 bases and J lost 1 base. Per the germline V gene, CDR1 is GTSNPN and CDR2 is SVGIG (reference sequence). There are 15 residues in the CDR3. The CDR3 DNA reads TGTGCCTGGAGTGTACAGGGGACAAGATCCTACGAGCAGTACTTC. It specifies CAWSVQGTRSYEQYF.

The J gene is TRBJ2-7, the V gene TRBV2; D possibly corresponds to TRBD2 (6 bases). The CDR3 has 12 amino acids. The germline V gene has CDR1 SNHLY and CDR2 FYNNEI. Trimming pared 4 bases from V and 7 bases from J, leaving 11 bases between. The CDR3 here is CASSARGGEQYF. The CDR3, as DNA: TGTGCCAGCAGTGCTAGGGGAGGAGAGCAGTACTTC.

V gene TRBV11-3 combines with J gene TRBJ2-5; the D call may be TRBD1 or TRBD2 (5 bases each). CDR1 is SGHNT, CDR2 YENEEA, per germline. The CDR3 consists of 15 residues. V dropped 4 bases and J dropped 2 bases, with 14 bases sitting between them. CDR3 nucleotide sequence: TGTGCCAGCAGCTCCGAGGGGTTTTCTCAAGAGACCCAGTACTTC. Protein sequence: CASSSEGFSQETQYF.

The CDR3 sequence: CASSTTTEAFF. CDR3 nucleotides: TGTGCCAGCAGTACTACAACTGAAGCTTTCTTT. The chain is built from TRBV6-6 and TRBJ1-1; D ambiguous. The germline V gene encodes CDR1 MNHNY and CDR2 SVGAGI (reference sequence). The CDR3 runs 11 residues. With 5 bases removed from V and 5 bases from J, the gap between germline ends came to 6 bases.

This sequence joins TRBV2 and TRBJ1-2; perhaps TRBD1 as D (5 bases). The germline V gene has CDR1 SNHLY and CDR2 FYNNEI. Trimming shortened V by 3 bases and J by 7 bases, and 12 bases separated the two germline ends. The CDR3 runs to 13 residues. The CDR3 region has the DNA TGTGCCAGCAGTGATGACAGCACGCTTGGCTACACCTTC. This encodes CASSDDSTLGYTF.

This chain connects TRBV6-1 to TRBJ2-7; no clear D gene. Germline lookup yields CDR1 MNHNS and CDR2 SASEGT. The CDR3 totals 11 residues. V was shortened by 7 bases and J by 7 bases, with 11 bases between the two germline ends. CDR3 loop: CASISPGEQYF. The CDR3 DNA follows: TGTGCCAGCATTAGTCCCGGGGAGCAGTACTTC.

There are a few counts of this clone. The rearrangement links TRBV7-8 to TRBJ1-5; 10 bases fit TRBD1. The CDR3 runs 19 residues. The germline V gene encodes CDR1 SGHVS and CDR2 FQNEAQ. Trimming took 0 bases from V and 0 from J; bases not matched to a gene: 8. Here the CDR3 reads CASSLASGQGVGSNQPQHF. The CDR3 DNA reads TGTGCCAGCAGCTTAGCATCCGGACAGGGGGTTGGTAGCAATCAGCCCCAGCATTTT.

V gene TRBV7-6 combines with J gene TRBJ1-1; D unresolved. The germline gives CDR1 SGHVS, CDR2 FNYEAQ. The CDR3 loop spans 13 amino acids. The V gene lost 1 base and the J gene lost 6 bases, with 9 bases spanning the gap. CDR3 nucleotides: TGTGCCAGCAGCTTAGGGACCCGCGCTGAAGCTTTCTTT. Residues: CASSLGTRAEAFF.

This CDR3 reads CASSDGPSGNTIYF. CDR3 nucleotide sequence: TGTGCCAGTAGTGACGGTCCCTCTGGAAACACCATATATTTT. This chain uses TRBV19 with TRBJ1-3; D not certain. The germline gives CDR1 LNHDA, CDR2 SQIVND (reference sequence). V was pared by 5 bases and J by 0 bases, with 8 bases between. There are 14 residues in the CDR3. Full variable domain (missing parts from reference TRBV19 and TRBJ1-3): DGGITQSPKYLFRKEGQNVTLSCEQNLNHDAMYWYRQDPGQGLRLIYYSQIVNDFQKGDIAEGYSVSREKKESFPLTVTSAQKNPTAFYLCASSDGPSGNTIYFGEGSWLTVV.

The CDR3 region has the DNA TGCGCCAGCAGCTTGGACTGGGCCTCTAACTATGGCTACACCTTC. Translation: CASSLDWASNYGYTF. The chain uses TRBV5-1 and TRBJ1-2; D not certain. This CDR3 has 15 amino acids. Germline lookup yields CDR1 SGHRS and CDR2 YFSETQ. V gave up 0 bases and J gave up 0 bases, with 9 bases separating them.

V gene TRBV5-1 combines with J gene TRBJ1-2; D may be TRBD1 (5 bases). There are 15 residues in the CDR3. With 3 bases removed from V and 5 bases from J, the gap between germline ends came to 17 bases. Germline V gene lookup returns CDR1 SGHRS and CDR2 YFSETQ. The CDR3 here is CASSSGWDALYGYTF. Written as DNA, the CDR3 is TGCGCCAGCAGCTCGGGGTGGGACGCCCTTTATGGCTACACCTTC. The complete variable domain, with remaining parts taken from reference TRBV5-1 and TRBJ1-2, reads KAGVTQTPRYLIKTRGQQVTLSCSPISGHRSVSWYQQTPGQGLQFLFEYFSETQRNKGNFPGRFSGRQFSNSRSEMNVSTLELGDSALYLCASSSGWDALYGYTFGSGTRLTVV.

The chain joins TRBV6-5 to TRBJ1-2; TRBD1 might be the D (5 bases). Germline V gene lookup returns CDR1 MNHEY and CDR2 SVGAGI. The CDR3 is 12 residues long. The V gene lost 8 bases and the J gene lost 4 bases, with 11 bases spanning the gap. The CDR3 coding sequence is TGTGCCAGCTCGGGGGAGGGCTATGGCTACACCTTC. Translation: CASSGEGYGYTF.

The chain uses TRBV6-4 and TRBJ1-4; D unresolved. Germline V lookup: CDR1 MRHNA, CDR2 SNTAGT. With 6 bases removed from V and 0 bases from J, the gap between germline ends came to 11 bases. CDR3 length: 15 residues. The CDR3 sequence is CASRTRRSTNEKLFF. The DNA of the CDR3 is TGTGCCAGCAGGACCCGCAGGTCAACTAATGAAAAACTGTTTTTT.

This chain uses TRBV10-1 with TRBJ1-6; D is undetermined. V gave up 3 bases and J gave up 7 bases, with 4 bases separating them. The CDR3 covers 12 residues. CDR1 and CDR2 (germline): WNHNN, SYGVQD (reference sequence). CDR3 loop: CASSDPNSPLHF. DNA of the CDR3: TGCGCCAGCAGTGACCCAAATTCACCCCTCCACTTT.

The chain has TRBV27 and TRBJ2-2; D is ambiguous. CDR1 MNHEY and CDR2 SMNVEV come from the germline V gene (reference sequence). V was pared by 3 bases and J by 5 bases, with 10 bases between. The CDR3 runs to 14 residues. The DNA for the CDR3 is TGTGCCAGCAGTTTCCCAGGCTGGACCGGGGAGCTGTTTTTT. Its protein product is CASSFPGWTGELFF.

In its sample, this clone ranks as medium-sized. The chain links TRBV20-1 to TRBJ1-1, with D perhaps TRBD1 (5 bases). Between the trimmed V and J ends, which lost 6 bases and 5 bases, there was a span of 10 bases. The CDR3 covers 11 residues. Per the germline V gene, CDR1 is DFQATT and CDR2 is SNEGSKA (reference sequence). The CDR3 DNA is TGCAGTGCCCTGGGGGGTACTGAAGCTTTCTTT. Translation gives CSALGGTEAFF.

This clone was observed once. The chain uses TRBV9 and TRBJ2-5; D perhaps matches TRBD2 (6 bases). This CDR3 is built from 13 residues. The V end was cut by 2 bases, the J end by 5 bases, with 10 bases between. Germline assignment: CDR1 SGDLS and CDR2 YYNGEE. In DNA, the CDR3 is TGTGCCAGCAGCGTTCGCGGGGCCGAGACCCAGTACTTC. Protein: CASSVRGAETQYF.

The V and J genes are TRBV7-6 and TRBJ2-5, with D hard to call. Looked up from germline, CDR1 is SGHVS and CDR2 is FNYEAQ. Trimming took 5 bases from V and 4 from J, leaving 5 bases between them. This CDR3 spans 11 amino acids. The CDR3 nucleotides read TGTGCCAGCAGCCGCGGAGAGACCCAGTACTTC. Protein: CASSRGETQYF.

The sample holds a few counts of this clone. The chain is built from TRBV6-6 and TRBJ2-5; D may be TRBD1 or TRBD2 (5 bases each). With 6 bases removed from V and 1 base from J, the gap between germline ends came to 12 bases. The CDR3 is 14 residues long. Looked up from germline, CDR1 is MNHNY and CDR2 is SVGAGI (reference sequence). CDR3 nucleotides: TGTGCCAGCAGCCCCCGGGACCCCCAAGAGACCCAGTACTTC. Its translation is CASSPRDPQETQYF.

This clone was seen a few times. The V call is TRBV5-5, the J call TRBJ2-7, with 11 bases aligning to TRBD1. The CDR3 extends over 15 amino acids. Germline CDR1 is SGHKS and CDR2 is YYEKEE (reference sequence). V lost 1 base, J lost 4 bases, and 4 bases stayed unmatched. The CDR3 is CASSLRRDRGYEQYF. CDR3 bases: TGTGCCAGCAGCTTGAGGAGGGACAGGGGGTACGAGCAGTACTTC.

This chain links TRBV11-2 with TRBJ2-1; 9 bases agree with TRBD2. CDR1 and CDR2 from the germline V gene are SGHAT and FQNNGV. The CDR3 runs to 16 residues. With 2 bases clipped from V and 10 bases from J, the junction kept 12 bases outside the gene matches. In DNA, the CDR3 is TGTGCCAGCAGCTTACAAGCGGGAGGCCGCATTATAGAGCAGTTCTTC. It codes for CASSLQAGGRIIEQFF.

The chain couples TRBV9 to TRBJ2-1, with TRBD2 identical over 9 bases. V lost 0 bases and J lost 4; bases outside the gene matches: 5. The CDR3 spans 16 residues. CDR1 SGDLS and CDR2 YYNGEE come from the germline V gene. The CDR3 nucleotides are TGTGCCAGCAGCGTAGGGCTAGCGGGGAGATACAATGAGCAGTTCTTC. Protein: CASSVGLAGRYNEQFF.

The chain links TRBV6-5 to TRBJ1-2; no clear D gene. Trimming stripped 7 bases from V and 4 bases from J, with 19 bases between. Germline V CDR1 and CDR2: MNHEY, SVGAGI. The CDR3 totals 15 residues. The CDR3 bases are TGTGCCAGCACCATTAGCCCGGCAGACCCCTATGGCTACACCTTC. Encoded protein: CASTISPADPYGYTF.

The CDR3 is CASSLKSGLGNTGELFF. The CDR3 nucleotides read TGTGCCAGCAGTTTGAAGAGCGGTCTGGGGAACACCGGGGAGCTGTTTTTT. This chain links TRBV27 with TRBJ2-2; D possibly corresponds to TRBD2 (5 bases). Germline CDR1 is MNHEY and CDR2 is SMNVEV (reference sequence). Trimming removed 3 bases from V and 1 base from J, with 15 bases in between. The CDR3 length is 17 residues.